One and the same sample provided the 24 T cell receptor beta chains below, sequenced in a study of T cell responses to AZD1222 COVID-19 vaccine. The method was immunoSEQ multiplex PCR; TCRdb's version includes in-frame clones alone and lacks a portion of them. This sample has 150,000 to 160,000 clones; 86% occur once, and the top ten carry 5.5%. Sequencing was performed on peripheral blood, taken on day 0 of MenACWY control vaccination. Receptors were obtained from an adult in good health.

The chain links TRBV18 to TRBJ1-2, with D tentatively TRBD1 (6 bases). V was trimmed by 3 bases and J by 7 bases, leaving 9 bases between them. Germline-derived CDR1 and CDR2 are KGHSH and LQKENI. CDR3 length: 12 residues. The CDR3: CASSPRDTGYTF. The DNA of the CDR3 is TGTGCCAGCTCACCCCGGGACACTGGCTACACCTTC.

The chain has TRBV3-1 (or the pseudogene TRBV3-2) and TRBJ1-2, with D perhaps matching TRBD1 (6 bases). The CDR3 extends over 15 amino acids. The V end was cut by 3 bases, the J end by 1 base, with 12 bases between. Germline values: CDR1 LGHDT, CDR2 YNNKEL (reference sequence). CDR3 in DNA: TGTGCCAGCAGCCATAAGGGGGGCTTTAACTATGGCTACACCTTC. Amino acid sequence: CASSHKGGFNYGYTF.

The chain links TRBV9 to TRBJ1-1; D gene unclear. V was shortened by 1 base and J by 5 bases, with 12 bases between the two germline ends. Germline V gene sequence: CDR1 SGDLS, CDR2 YYNGEE. This CDR3 has 14 amino acids. The CDR3 sequence: CASSVRPRGTEAFF. In DNA, the CDR3 is TGTGCCAGCAGCGTAAGGCCTCGGGGAACTGAAGCTTTCTTT.

This sequence joins TRBV11-3 and TRBJ1-4; D is ambiguous. The CDR3 runs to 13 residues. The ends were cut back, 2 bases at V and 5 bases at J, with 6 bases in the middle. Germline V gene lookup returns CDR1 SGHNT and CDR2 YENEEA. DNA for the CDR3: TGTGCCAGCAGCTTATTGGAGAATGAAAAACTGTTTTTT. Protein product: CASSLLENEKLFF.

The rearrangement uses TRBV29-1 and TRBJ2-7, with 8 bases fitting TRBD1. Germline V gene lookup returns CDR1 SQVTM and CDR2 ANQGSEA. The CDR3 loop spans 14 amino acids. With V trimmed by 3 bases and J by 4 bases, 8 bases remained unmatched. CDR3 DNA sequence: TGCAGCGTTGAGAAGACAGGGGCTGTTTACGAGCAGTACTTC. It is translated as CSVEKTGAVYEQYF.

V is TRBV29-1 and J is TRBJ2-3; D unclear. The germline V gene encodes CDR1 SQVTM and CDR2 ANQGSEA. The CDR3 consists of 13 residues. Trimming stripped 0 bases from V and 1 base from J, with 5 bases between. CDR3 protein: CSVEDRGTDTQYF. CDR3 in DNA: TGCAGCGTTGAAGACAGAGGCACAGATACGCAGTATTTT.

This clone was recorded a few times. This sequence joins TRBV19 and TRBJ1-2; D gene unclear. Germline V gene sequence: CDR1 LNHDA, CDR2 SQIVND (reference sequence). CDR3 length equals 13 residues. V was trimmed by 4 bases and J by 8 bases, leaving 14 bases between them. CDR3 residues: CASSTGFLRGYTF. DNA for the CDR3: TGTGCCAGTAGTACGGGGTTTTTGCGGGGCTACACCTTC. Looking up the rest from reference TRBV19 and TRBJ1-2 gives the full variable domain: DGGITQSPKYLFRKEGQNVTLSCEQNLNHDAMYWYRQDPGQGLRLIYYSQIVNDFQKGDIAEGYSVSREKKESFPLTVTSAQKNPTAFYLCASSTGFLRGYTFGSGTRLTVV.

CDR3: CASSFAGTGLGSPLHF. The DNA for the CDR3 is TGTGCCAGCAGCTTCGCCGGGACAGGGTTAGGTTCACCCCTCCACTTT. The chain links TRBV7-2 to TRBJ1-6; 9 positions match TRBD1. Looked up from germline, CDR1 is SGHTA and CDR2 is FQGNSA. The ends lost 3 bases at V and 9 bases at J; junction bases unmatched: 9. This CDR3 contains 16 residues.

This clone was detected only once. This sequence joins TRBV19 and TRBJ2-7; TRBD1 agrees at 8 bases. The V and J ends lost 7 bases and 7 bases, in that order; junction bases with no gene match: 12. The CDR3 is made up of 14 amino acids. The germline gives CDR1 LNHDA, CDR2 SQIVND (reference sequence). The CDR3 here is CASTRTGFSVEQYF. The CDR3 DNA follows: TGTGCCAGTACCAGGACAGGGTTCTCGGTGGAGCAGTACTTC. The whole variable domain, remainder taken from reference TRBV19 and TRBJ2-7, is DGGITQSPKYLFRKEGQNVTLSCEQNLNHDAMYWYRQDPGQGLRLIYYSQIVNDFQKGDIAEGYSVSREKKESFPLTVTSAQKNPTAFYLCASTRTGFSVEQYFGPGTRLTVT.

The V call is TRBV5-6, the J call TRBJ2-7; D perhaps matches TRBD1 (6 bases). This CDR3 comprises 13 residues. CDR1 and CDR2 from the germline V gene are SGHDT and YYEEEE. V shed 4 bases and J shed 3 bases, with 11 bases lying between them. CDR3 region: CASSQPTGYEQYF. CDR3 coding DNA: TGTGCCAGCAGCCAGCCGACAGGCTACGAGCAGTACTTC.

The chain carries TRBV5-1 and TRBJ2-7; TRBD1 or TRBD2 may be the D gene (5 bases each). V lost 5 bases, J lost 3 bases, and 12 bases lay in between. This CDR3 has 13 amino acids. Germline V gene data show CDR1 as SGHRS and CDR2 as YFSETQ. The CDR3 DNA sequence: TGCGCCAGCAGAGACGGGGCCCTCTACGAGCAGTACTTC. Encoded protein: CASRDGALYEQYF. Filled out from reference TRBV5-1 and TRBJ2-7, the complete variable domain reads KAGVTQTPRYLIKTRGQQVTLSCSPISGHRSVSWYQQTPGQGLQFLFEYFSETQRNKGNFPGRFSGRQFSNSRSEMNVSTLELGDSALYLCASRDGALYEQYFGPGTRLTVT.

The chain employs TRBV19 and TRBJ1-1, with D tentatively TRBD1 (5 bases). Trimming removed 3 bases from V and 0 bases from J, with 14 bases in between. This CDR3 region has 16 residues. Germline values: CDR1 LNHDA, CDR2 SQIVND (reference sequence). The CDR3 loop is CASSIFGDLMNTEAFF. CDR3 bases: TGTGCCAGTAGTATCTTTGGGGACCTGATGAACACTGAAGCTTTCTTT.

The V and J genes are TRBV6-5 and TRBJ1-1, with a tentative D call TRBD1 (6 bases). V was cut by 4 bases and J by 5 bases, with 20 bases left in between. The germline V gene has CDR1 MNHEY and CDR2 SVGAGI. The CDR3 extends over 16 amino acids. The CDR3 protein is CASSSRGDIGRTEAFF. The DNA of the CDR3 is TGTGCCAGCAGTTCCAGGGGTGACATAGGGCGGACTGAAGCTTTCTTT.

The chain couples TRBV6-2 or TRBV6-3 to TRBJ1-1; D possibly corresponds to TRBD1 (6 bases). The CDR3 has 13 residues. V lost 2 bases to trimming and J lost 8 bases, with 12 bases between them. Germline V CDR1 and CDR2: MNHEY, SVGEGT. CDR3: CASSYVGGMEAFF. CDR3 in DNA: TGTGCCAGCAGTTACGTGGGGGGCATGGAAGCTTTCTTT.

A single count supports this clone. The V call is TRBV6-6, the J call TRBJ2-7; TRBD2 agrees at 12 bases. CDR1 MNHNY and CDR2 SVGAGI come from the germline V gene (reference sequence). Trimming took 4 bases from V and 1 from J; bases not matched to a gene: 5. CDR3 length: 16 amino acids. Here the CDR3 reads CASSFPGTSGSYEQYF. The CDR3 DNA reads as TGTGCCAGCAGTTTTCCCGGGACTAGCGGGTCCTACGAGCAGTACTTC.

The chain recombines TRBV5-1 with TRBJ2-5; D is perhaps TRBD1 (6 bases). CDR3 length: 13 residues. The germline V and J ends were trimmed by 2 bases and 7 bases, with 12 bases remaining between them. Per the germline V gene, CDR1 is SGHRS and CDR2 is YFSETQ. The CDR3 spells CASSFNREGTQYF. In DNA form, the CDR3 reads TGCGCCAGCAGCTTCAACAGGGAAGGGACCCAGTACTTC.

The V gene is TRBV4-1, the J gene TRBJ2-1; tentatively, D is TRBD2 (6 bases). Trimming removed 1 base from V and 3 bases from J, with 13 bases in between. This CDR3 is built from 16 residues. Germline V lookup: CDR1 MGHRA, CDR2 YSYEKL. The CDR3 region is CASSQVGWGVYNEQFF. The CDR3 nucleotides read TGCGCCAGCAGCCAAGTGGGTTGGGGGGTCTACAATGAGCAGTTCTTC.

The gene calls are TRBV4-3 and TRBJ1-6; 9 positions match TRBD1. J was trimmed by 9 bases and V by 5 bases; bases with no gene match: 5. There are 14 residues in the CDR3. The germline CDR1 and CDR2 sequences are LGHNA and YSLEER. The CDR3 DNA sequence: TGCGCCAGCAGCTCAATGACAGGGGGTTCACCCCTCCACTTT. It yields the protein CASSSMTGGSPLHF.

V usage is TRBV27 and J usage is TRBJ2-3; 9 bases match TRBD1. The junction had 13 bases not matched to a gene; V was cut back by 6 bases and J by 3 bases. The CDR3 extends over 17 amino acids. Germline V gene data show CDR1 as MNHEY and CDR2 as SMNVEV (reference sequence). The CDR3 protein is CASRIRTGEGGTDTQYF. The DNA of the CDR3 is TGTGCCAGCAGGATACGGACAGGGGAGGGAGGTACAGATACGCAGTATTTT.

J is TRBJ1-3 and V is TRBV6-5; 7 positions match TRBD1. The CDR3 has 12 amino acids. Per the germline V gene, CDR1 is MNHEY and CDR2 is SVGAGI. With 11 bases clipped from V and 4 bases from J, the junction kept 5 bases outside the gene matches. CDR3 protein: CAVGGGGNTIYF. CDR3 DNA sequence: TGTGCCGTCGGAGGGGGCGGAAACACCATATATTTT.

As concerns this clone: Additional DNA sequences in this sample encode the identical CDR3. The rearrangement uses TRBV7-9 and TRBJ1-2; no reliable D call. This CDR3 has 13 amino acids. Per germline, CDR1 SEHNR and CDR2 FQNEAQ (reference sequence). V shed 1 base and J shed 2 bases, with 5 bases lying between them. CDR3 in DNA: TGTGCCAGCAGCTTAGAGGCGAACTATGGCTACACCTTC. Translated, it gives CASSLEANYGYTF.

The chain links TRBV11-3 to TRBJ2-1; TRBD2 agrees at 8 bases. Germline values: CDR1 SGHNT, CDR2 YENEEA. The CDR3 length is 16 residues. The V segment lost 1 base and the J segment 8 bases; nucleotides outside the gene matches: 10. CDR3 loop: CASSLGDVGRADEQFF. The CDR3 DNA follows: TGTGCCAGCAGCTTAGGAGATGTCGGGAGGGCGGATGAGCAGTTCTTC.

In nucleotides, the CDR3 is TGTGCCAGCAGACGGACAGGGGAGGGCTACACCTTC. This sequence encodes CASRRTGEGYTF. This chain uses TRBV6-5 with TRBJ1-2; 9 bases line up with TRBD1. Trimming at V came to 6 bases and at J to 8 bases, leaving 4 bases not matched to a gene. Germline lookup yields CDR1 MNHEY and CDR2 SVGAGI. The CDR3 consists of 12 residues.

This clone was picked up one time. The chain is built from TRBV29-1 and TRBJ1-1, with TRBD1 matching over 8 bases. Trimming removed 7 bases from V and 0 bases from J; junction bases left unmatched: 4. Germline lookup yields CDR1 SQVTM and CDR2 ANQGSEA. This CDR3 comprises 13 residues. The CDR3: CSGHRGMNTEAFF. The CDR3 nucleotides read TGCAGCGGGCACAGGGGGATGAACACTGAAGCTTTCTTT.